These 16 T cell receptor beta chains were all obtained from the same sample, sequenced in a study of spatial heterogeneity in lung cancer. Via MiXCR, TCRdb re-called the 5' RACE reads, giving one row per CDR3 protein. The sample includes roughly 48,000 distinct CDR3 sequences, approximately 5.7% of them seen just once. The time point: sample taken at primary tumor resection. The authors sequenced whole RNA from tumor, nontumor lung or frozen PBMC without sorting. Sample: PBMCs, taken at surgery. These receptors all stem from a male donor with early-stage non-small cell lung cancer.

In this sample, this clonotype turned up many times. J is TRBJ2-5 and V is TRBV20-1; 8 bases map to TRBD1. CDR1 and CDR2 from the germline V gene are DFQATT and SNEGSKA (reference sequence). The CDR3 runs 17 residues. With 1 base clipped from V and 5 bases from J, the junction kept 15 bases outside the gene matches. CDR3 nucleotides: TGCAGTGCTAGAGCCTACCCCGGACAGGGAATGAGCGAGACCCAGTACTTC. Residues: CSARAYPGQGMSETQYF.

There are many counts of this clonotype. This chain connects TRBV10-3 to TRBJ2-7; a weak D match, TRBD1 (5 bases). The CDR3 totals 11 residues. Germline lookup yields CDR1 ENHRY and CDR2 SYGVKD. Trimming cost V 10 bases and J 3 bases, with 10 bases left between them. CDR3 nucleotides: TGTGCCACTTCAGGGATCTACGAGCAGTACTTC. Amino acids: CATSGIYEQYF.

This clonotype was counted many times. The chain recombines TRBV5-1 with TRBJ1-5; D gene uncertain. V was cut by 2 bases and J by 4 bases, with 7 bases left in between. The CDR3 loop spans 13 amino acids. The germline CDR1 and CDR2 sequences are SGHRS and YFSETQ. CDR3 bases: TGCGCCAGCAGCTTCTCGGGAAATCAGCCCCAGCATTTT. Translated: CASSFSGNQPQHF. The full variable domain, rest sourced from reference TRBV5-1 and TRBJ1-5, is KAGVTQTPRYLIKTRGQQVTLSCSPISGHRSVSWYQQTPGQGLQFLFEYFSETQRNKGNFPGRFSGRQFSNSRSEMNVSTLELGDSALYLCASSFSGNQPQHFGDGTRLSIL.

The CDR3 DNA sequence: TGTGCCAGCAGTGAGGGCAGGGGTTTCTATGGCTACACCTTC. Encoded protein: CASSEGRGFYGYTF. This chain connects TRBV28 to TRBJ1-2; D possibly corresponds to TRBD1 (6 bases). Germline loops: CDR1 MDHEN, CDR2 SYDVKM. Trimming left V 5 bases short and J 4 bases short, with 14 bases between. The CDR3 spans 14 residues.

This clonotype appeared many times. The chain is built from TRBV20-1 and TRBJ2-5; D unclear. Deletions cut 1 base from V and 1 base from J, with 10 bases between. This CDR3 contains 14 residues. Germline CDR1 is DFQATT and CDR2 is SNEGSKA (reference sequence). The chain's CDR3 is CSARVVNLQETQYF. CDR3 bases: TGCAGTGCTAGAGTTGTTAACCTCCAAGAGACCCAGTACTTC.

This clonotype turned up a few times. The CDR3 coding sequence is TGTGCCTGGAGACTAGCGGGAATGCAGTTCTTC. It encodes CAWRLAGMQFF. This sequence joins TRBV30 and TRBJ2-1; 10 nucleotides align to TRBD2. This CDR3 spans 11 amino acids. J gave up 12 bases and V 3 bases, and 2 bases lay outside the gene matches. Germline V gene lookup returns CDR1 GTSNPN and CDR2 SVGIG (reference sequence). Combining the CDR3 with reference TRBV30 and TRBJ2-1 gives the whole variable domain SQTIHQWPATLVQPVGSPLSLECTVEGTSNPNLYWYRQAAGRGLQLLFYSVGIGQISSEVPQNLSASRPQDRQFILSSKKLLLSDSGFYLCAWRLAGMQFFGPGTRLTVL.

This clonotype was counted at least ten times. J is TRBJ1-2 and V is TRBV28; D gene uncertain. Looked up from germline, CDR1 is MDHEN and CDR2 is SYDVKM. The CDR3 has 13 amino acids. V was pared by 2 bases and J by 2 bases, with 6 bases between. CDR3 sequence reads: CASSLPQNYGYTF. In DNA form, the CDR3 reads TGTGCCAGCAGTTTACCCCAGAACTATGGCTACACCTTC.

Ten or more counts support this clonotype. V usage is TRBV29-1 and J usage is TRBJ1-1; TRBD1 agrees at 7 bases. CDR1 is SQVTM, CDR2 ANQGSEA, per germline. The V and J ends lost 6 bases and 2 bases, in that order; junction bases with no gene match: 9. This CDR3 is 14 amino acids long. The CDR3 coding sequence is TGCAGCGTCTTAGGGGGACAGAGCAACACTGAAGCTTTCTTT. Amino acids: CSVLGGQSNTEAFF.

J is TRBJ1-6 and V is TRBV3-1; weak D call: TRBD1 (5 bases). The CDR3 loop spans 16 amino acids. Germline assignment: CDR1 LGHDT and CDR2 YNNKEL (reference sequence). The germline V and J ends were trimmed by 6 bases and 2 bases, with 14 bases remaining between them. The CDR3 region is CASSPPGRAYNSPLHF. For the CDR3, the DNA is TGTGCCAGCAGTCCTCCTGGCAGGGCCTATAATTCACCCCTCCACTTT.

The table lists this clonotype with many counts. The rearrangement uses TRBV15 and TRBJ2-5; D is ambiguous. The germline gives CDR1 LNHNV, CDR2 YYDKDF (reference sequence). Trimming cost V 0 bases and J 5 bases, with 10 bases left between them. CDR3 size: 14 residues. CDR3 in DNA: TGTGCCACCAGCAGAGACCTCTTAGAGGAGACCCAGTACTTC. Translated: CATSRDLLEETQYF.

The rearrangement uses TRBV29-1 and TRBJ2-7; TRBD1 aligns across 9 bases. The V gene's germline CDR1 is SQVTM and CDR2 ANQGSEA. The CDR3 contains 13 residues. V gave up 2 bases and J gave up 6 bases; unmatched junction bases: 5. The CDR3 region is CSVEWGQGSEQYF. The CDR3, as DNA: TGCAGCGTTGAATGGGGACAGGGTAGCGAGCAGTACTTC.

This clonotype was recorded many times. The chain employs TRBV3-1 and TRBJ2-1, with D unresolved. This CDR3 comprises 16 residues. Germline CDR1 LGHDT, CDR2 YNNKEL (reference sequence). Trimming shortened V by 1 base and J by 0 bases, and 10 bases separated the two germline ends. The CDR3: CASSQATSSSYNEQFF. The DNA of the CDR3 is TGTGCCAGCAGCCAAGCGACCAGCAGCTCCTACAATGAGCAGTTCTTC.

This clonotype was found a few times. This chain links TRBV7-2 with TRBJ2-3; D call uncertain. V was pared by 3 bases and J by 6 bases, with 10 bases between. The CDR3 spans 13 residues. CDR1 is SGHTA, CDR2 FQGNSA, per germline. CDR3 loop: CASSFQSADTQYF. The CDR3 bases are TGTGCCAGCAGCTTCCAATCGGCCGATACGCAGTATTTT.

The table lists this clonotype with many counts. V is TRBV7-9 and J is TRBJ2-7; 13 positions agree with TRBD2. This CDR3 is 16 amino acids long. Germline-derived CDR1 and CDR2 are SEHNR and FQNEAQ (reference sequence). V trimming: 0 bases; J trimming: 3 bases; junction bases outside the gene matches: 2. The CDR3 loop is CASSLALAGGHYEQYF. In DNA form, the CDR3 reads TGTGCCAGCAGCTTAGCACTAGCGGGAGGGCACTACGAGCAGTACTTC.

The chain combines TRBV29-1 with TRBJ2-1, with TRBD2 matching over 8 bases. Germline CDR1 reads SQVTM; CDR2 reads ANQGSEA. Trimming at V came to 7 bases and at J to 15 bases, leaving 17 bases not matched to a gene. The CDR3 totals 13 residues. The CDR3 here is CSGGGPAGAHRFF. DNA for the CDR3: TGCAGCGGGGGCGGCCCAGCGGGAGCCCATCGGTTCTTC.

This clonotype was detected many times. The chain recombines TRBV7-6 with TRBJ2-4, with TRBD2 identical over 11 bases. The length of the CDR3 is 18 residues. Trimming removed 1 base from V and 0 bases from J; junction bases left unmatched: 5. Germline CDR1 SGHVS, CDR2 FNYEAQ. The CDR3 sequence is CASSLGTSGPVAKNIQYF. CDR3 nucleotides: TGTGCCAGCAGCTTAGGGACTAGCGGGCCCGTAGCCAAAAACATTCAGTACTTC.